The present TCR beta chain was sequenced within a study of shared T cell receptors in the human thymus. Using immunoSEQ multiplex PCR, the repertoire was profiled, and TCRdb retains in-frame clones only, with some absent. Found here are 500,000 to 550,000 clones, 70% to 80% of them singletons; the top ten hold about 0.013%. Germline V gene data show CDR1 as LGHNA and CDR2 as YSLEER. This CDR3 has 14 amino acids. Between the trimmed V and J ends, which lost 3 bases and 4 bases, there was a span of 10 bases. These data are also associated with another study on human thymus T cells.

Sample: thymocytes. The V gene is TRBV4-3, the J gene TRBJ1-3; D not certain. This receptor was identified in a boy younger than two with a congenital heart defect. The CDR3 loop is CASSHLFRGNTIYF. For the CDR3, the DNA is TGCGCCAGCAGCCATCTCTTCAGGGGAAACACCATATATTTT.